This TCR beta chain derives from a study of T cell repertoires in ileal Crohn's disease. V was clipped by 9 bases and J by 7 bases, with 22 bases between them. The CDR3 has 15 amino acids. Germline V gene sequence: CDR1 LNHDA, CDR2 SQIVND (reference sequence). The protocol was immunoSEQ multiplex PCR, while the TCRdb copy is restricted to in-frame clones and leaves out a portion. The sample carries about 4,700 clones, around 87% recorded once. The sample consisted of ileal tissue. This TCR was recovered from an adult with Crohn's disease. This chain links TRBV19 with TRBJ2-1; perhaps TRBD1 as D (6 bases). CDR3 residues: CASSASRGVVNEQFF. Written as DNA, the CDR3 is TGTGCCAGCAGTGCGTCCAGGGGTGTTGTAAATGAGCAGTTCTTC.